What follows describes a single T cell receptor beta chain. The antigen remains unidentified. The data were taken from a study of T cell responses to AZD1222 COVID-19 vaccine. Turning to the study itself: Second-dose intervals near 4 or 12 weeks were combined. Study observations and caveats: Females made up more of the donors, who were largely white British, and clonal diversity may have come out too low.

TCRdb's copy holds only in-frame clones and misses some; the assay was immunoSEQ multiplex PCR. The table records over 90,000 clones, less than 90% of them present only once. In germline, CDR1 is SEHNR, CDR2 FQNEAQ (reference sequence). Trimming pared 1 base from V and 6 bases from J, leaving 10 bases between. CDR3 size: 14 residues. V usage is TRBV7-9 and J usage is TRBJ2-1, with D tentatively TRBD1 or TRBD2 (5 bases each). The source was peripheral blood, collected on day 0 of AZD1222 vaccination. The clonotype originates from an adult in good health. The CDR3 protein is CASSLVSGPNEQFF. For the CDR3, the DNA is TGTGCCAGCAGCTTAGTTTCGGGGCCCAATGAGCAGTTCTTC.